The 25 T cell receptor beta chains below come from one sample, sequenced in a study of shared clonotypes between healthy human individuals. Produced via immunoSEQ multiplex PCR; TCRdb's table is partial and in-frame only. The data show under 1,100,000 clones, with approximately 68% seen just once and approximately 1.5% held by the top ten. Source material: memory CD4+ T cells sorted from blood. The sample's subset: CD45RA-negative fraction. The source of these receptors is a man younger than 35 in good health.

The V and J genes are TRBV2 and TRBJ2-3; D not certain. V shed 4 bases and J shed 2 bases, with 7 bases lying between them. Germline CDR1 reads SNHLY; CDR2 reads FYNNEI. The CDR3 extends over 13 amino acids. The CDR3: CASSGGNTDTQYF. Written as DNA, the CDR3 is TGTGCCAGCAGTGGAGGTAACACAGATACGCAGTATTTT.

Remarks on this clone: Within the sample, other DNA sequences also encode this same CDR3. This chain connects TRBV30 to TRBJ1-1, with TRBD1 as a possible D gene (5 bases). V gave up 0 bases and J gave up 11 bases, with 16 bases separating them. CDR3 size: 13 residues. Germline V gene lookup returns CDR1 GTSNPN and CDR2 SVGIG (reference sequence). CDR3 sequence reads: CAWSVLGAGRAFF. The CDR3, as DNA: TGTGCCTGGAGTGTACTCGGGGCTGGGCGGGCTTTCTTT. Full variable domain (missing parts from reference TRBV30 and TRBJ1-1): SQTIHQWPATLVQPVGSPLSLECTVEGTSNPNLYWYRQAAGRGLQLLFYSVGIGQISSEVPQNLSASRPQDRQFILSSKKLLLSDSGFYLCAWSVLGAGRAFFGQGTRLTVV.

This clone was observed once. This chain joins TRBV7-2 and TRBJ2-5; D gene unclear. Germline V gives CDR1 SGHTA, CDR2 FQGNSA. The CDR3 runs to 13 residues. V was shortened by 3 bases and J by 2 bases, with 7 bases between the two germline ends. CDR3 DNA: TGTGCCAGCAGCTTTTCTTCGCAAGAGACCCAGTACTTC. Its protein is CASSFSSQETQYF.

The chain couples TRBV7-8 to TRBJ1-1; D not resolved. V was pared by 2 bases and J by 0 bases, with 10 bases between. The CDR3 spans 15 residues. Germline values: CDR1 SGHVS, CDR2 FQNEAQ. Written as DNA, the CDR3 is TGTGCCAGCAGCTTAAGGGAAAAGATGAACACTGAAGCTTTCTTT. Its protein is CASSLREKMNTEAFF. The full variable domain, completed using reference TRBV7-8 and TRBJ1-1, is GAGVSQSPRYKVAKRGQDVALRCDPISGHVSLFWYQQALGQGPEFLTYFQNEAQLDKSGLPSDRFFAERPEGSVSTLKIQRTQQEDSAVYLCASSLREKMNTEAFFGQGTRLTVV.

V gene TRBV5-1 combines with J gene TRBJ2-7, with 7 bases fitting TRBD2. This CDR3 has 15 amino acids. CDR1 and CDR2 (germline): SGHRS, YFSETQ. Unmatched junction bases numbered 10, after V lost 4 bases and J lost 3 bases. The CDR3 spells CASSEYSGFNYEQYF. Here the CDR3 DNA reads TGCGCCAGCAGCGAATATAGCGGGTTCAACTACGAGCAGTACTTC. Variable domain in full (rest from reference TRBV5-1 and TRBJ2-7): KAGVTQTPRYLIKTRGQQVTLSCSPISGHRSVSWYQQTPGQGLQFLFEYFSETQRNKGNFPGRFSGRQFSNSRSEMNVSTLELGDSALYLCASSEYSGFNYEQYFGPGTRLTVT.

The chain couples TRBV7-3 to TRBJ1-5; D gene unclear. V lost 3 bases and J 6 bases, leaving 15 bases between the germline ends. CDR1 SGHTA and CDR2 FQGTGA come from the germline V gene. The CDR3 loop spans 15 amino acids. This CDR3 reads CASSFGEGECQPQHF. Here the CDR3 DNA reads TGTGCCAGCAGCTTCGGGGAAGGTGAGTGTCAGCCCCAGCATTTT.

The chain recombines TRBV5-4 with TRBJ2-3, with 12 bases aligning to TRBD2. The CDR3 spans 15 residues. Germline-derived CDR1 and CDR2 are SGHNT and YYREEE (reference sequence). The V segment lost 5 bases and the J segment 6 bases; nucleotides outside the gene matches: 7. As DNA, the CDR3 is TGTGCCAGCAGTCTAGCGGGAGGGCGGTGGGATACGCAGTATTTT. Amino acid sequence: CASSLAGGRWDTQYF.

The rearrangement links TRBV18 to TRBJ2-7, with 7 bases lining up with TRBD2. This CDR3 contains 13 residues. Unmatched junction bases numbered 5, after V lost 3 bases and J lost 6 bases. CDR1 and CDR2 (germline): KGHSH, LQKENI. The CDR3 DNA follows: TGTGCCAGCTCACCGACGGAGCGGGGCGAGCAGTACTTC. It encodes CASSPTERGEQYF.

In nucleotides, the CDR3 is TGTGCCTGGAGTGTACCCTACTTGAGGTTCAATGAAAAACTGTTTTTT. This gives the protein CAWSVPYLRFNEKLFF. The chain is built from TRBV30 and TRBJ1-4; D gene uncertain. CDR3 size: 16 residues. The V end was cut by 0 bases, the J end by 5 bases, with 16 bases between. Germline-derived CDR1 and CDR2 are GTSNPN and SVGIG (reference sequence).

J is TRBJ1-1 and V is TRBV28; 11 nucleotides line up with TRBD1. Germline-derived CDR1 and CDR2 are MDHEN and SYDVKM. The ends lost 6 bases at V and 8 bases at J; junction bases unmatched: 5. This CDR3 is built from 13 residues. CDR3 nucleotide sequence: TGTGCCAGCAGGGGACAGGGGGTTGGGGAAGCTTTCTTT. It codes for CASRGQGVGEAFF. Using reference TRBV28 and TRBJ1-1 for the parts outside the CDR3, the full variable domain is DVKVTQSSRYLVKRTGEKVFLECVQDMDHENMFWYRQDPGLGLRLIYFSYDVKMKEKGDIPEGYSVSREKKERFSLILESASTNQTSMYLCASRGQGVGEAFFGQGTRLTVV.

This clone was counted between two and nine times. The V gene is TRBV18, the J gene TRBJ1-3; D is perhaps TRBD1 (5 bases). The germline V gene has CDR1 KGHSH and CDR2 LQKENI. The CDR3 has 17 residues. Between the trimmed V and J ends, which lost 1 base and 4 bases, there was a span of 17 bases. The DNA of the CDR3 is TGTGCCAGCTCACCACTTGGAACGGGGACGGGAGGAAACACCATATATTTT. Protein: CASSPLGTGTGGNTIYF.

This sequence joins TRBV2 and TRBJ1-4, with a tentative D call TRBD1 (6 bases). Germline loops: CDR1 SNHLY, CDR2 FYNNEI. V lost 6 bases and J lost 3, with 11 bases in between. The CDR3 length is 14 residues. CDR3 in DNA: TGTGCCAGCAGGGGAACAGGGTCTAATGAAAAACTGTTTTTT. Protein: CASRGTGSNEKLFF.

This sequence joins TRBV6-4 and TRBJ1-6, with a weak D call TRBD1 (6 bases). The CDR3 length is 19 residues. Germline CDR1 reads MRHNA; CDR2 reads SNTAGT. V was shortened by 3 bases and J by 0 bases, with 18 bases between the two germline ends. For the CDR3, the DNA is TGTGCCAGCAGTGAACACCCATTAACAGGGAGCTCCTATAATTCACCCCTCCACTTT. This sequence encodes CASSEHPLTGSSYNSPLHF.

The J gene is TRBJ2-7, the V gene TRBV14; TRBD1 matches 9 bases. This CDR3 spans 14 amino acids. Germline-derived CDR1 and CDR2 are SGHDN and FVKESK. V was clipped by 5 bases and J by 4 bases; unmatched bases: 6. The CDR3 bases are TGTGCCAGCAGCACTGGGACAGGGCGGTACGAGCAGTACTTC. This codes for CASSTGTGRYEQYF.

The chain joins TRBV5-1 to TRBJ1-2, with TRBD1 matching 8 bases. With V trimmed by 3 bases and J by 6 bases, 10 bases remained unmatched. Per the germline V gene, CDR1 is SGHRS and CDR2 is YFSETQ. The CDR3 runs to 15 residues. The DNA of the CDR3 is TGCGCCAGCAGCTCCGGACAGGGCGCCAGAGATGGCTACACCTTC. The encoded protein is CASSSGQGARDGYTF.

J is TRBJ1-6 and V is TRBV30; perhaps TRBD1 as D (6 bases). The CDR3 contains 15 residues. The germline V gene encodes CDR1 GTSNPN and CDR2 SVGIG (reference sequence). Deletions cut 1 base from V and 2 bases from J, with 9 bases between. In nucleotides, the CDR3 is TGTGCCTGGAGTGAGGGGGGGGCCTATAATTCACCCCTCCACTTT. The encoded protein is CAWSEGGAYNSPLHF.

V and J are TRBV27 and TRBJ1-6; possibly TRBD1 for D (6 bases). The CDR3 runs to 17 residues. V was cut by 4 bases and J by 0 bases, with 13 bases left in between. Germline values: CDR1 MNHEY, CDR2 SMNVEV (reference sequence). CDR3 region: CASSSGHGSSYNSPLHF. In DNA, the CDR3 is TGTGCCAGCAGTTCGGGACACGGGAGCTCCTATAATTCACCCCTCCACTTT.

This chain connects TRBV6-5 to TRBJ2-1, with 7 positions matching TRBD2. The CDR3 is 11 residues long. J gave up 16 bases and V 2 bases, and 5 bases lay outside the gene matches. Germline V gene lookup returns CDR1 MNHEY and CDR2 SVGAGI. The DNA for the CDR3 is TGTGCCAGCAGTTACGGAGGGAGGGAATTCTTC. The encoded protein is CASSYGGREFF.

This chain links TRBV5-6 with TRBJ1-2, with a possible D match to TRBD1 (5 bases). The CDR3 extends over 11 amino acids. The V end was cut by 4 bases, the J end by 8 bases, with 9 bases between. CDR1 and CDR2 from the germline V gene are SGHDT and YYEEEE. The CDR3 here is CASSAGFGYTF. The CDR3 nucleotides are TGTGCCAGCAGCGCAGGGTTCGGCTACACCTTC.

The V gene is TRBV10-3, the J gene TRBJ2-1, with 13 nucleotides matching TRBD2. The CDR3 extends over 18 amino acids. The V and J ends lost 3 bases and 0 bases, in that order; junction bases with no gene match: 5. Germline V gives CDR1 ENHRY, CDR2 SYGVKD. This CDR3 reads CAISETSGRGSSYNEQFF. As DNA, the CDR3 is TGTGCCATCAGTGAAACTAGCGGGAGGGGGAGCTCCTACAATGAGCAGTTCTTC.

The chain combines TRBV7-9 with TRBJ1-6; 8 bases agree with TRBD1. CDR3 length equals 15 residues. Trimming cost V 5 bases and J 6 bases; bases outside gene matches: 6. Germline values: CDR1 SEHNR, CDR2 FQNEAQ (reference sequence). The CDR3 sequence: CASSDRGYVNSPLHF. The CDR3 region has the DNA TGTGCCAGCAGCGACAGGGGCTACGTTAATTCACCCCTCCACTTT.

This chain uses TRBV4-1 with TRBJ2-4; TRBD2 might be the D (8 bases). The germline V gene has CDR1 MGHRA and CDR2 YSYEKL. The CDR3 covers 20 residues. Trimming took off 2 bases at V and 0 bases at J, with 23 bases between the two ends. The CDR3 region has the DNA TGCGCCAGCAGCCAAACACAGGGGACTAGTCTCGCGGTAGCCAAAAACATTCAGTACTTC. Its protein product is CASSQTQGTSLAVAKNIQYF.

In DNA, the CDR3 is TGTGCCAGCAGCCCGGGACTGGCTCTCAATGAGCAGTTCTTC. Amino acids: CASSPGLALNEQFF. This chain connects TRBV7-8 to TRBJ2-1; perhaps TRBD2 as D (6 bases). V was pared by 5 bases and J by 6 bases, with 14 bases between. The CDR3 spans 14 residues. CDR1 and CDR2 from the germline V gene are SGHVS and FQNEAQ. The whole variable domain, filled in from reference TRBV7-8 and TRBJ2-1, reads GAGVSQSPRYKVAKRGQDVALRCDPISGHVSLFWYQQALGQGPEFLTYFQNEAQLDKSGLPSDRFFAERPEGSVSTLKIQRTQQEDSAVYLCASSPGLALNEQFFGPGTRLTVL.

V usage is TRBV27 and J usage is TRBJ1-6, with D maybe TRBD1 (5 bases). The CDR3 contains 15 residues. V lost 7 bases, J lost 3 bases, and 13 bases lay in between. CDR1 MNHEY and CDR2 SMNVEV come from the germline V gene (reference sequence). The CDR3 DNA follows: TGTGCCAGCACCCCTGGGGGGTACTATAATTCACCCCTCCACTTT. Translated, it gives CASTPGGYYNSPLHF.

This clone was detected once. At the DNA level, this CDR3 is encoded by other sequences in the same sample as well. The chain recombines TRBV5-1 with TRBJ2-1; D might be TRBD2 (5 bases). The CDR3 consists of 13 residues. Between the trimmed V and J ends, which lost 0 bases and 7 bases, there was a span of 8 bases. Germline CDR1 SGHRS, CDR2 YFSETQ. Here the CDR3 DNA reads TGCGCCAGCAGCTTGGCGTCGGGGAATGAGCAGTTCTTC. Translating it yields CASSLASGNEQFF.